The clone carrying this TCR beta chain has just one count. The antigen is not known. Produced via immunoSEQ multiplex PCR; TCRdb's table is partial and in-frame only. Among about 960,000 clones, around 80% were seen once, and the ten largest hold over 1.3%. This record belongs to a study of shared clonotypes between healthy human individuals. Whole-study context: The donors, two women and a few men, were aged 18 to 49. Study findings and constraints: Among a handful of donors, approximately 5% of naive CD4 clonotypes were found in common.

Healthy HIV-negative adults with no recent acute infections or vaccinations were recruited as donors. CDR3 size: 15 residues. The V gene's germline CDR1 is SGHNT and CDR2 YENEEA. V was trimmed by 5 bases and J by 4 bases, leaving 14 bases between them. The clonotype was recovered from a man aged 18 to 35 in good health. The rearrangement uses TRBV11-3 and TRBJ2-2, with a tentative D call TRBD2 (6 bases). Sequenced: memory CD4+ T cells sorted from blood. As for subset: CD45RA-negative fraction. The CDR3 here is CASSPGGPITGELFF. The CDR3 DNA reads TGTGCCAGCAGCCCCGGGGGACCGATCACCGGGGAGCTGTTTTTT.